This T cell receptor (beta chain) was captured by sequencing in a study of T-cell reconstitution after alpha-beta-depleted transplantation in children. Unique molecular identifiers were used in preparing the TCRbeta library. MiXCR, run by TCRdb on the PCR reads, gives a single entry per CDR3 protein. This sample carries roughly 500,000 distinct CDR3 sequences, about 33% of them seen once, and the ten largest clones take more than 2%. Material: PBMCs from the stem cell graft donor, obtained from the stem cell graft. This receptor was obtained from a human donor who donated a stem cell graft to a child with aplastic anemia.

The CDR3 DNA sequence: TGTGCCAGCAGCCCGAGCGGGAGCCAAGAGACCCAGTACTTC. It yields the protein CASSPSGSQETQYF. V is TRBV13 and J is TRBJ2-5; 8 positions match TRBD2. V shed 5 bases and J 1 base; nucleotides not matched to a gene: 3. The CDR3 length is 14 residues. Germline CDR1 reads PRHDT; CDR2 reads FYEKMQ (reference sequence).